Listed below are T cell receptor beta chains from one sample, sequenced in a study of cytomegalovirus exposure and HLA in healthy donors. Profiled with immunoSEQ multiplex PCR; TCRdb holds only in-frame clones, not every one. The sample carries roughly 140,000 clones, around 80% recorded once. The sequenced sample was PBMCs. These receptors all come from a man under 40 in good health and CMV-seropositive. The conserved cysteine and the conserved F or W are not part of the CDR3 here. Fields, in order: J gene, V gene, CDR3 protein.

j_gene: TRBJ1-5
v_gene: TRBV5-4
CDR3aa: ASTTRGEDTSWSNQPQH

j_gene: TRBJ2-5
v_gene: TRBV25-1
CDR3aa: ASSEGSGRVRETQY

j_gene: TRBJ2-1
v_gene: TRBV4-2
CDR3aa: ASSLMDGAGVGGNEQF

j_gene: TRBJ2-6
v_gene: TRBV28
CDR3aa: ASSPYSSGANVLT

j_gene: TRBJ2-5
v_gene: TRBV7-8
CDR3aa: ASSLSLAGGLQETQY

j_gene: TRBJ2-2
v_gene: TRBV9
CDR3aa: ASSVGGQGAITGELF

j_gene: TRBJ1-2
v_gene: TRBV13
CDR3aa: ASTKDRGLNYGYT

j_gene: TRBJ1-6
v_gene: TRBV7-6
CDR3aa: ASSLSIADSPLH

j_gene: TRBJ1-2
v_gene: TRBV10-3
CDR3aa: AICPVSNYGYT

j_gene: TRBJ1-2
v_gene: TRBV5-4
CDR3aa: ASSFNSYGYT

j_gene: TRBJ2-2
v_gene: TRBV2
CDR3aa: ASAGTTFTGELF

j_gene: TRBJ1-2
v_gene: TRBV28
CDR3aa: ASSLGAPAYGYT

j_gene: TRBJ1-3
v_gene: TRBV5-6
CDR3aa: ASSLAEGVRNTIY

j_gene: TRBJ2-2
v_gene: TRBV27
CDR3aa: ASTITAPPNTGELF

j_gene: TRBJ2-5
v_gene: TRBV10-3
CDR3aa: AISEWSSGKETQY

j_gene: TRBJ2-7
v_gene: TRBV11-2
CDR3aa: ASSITGVTQGYEQY

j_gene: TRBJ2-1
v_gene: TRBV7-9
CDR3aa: ASSTYRGSYNEQF